The 20 T cell receptor beta chains below come from one sample, sequenced in a study of blood T cell repertoires in COVID-19. Method: immunoSEQ multiplex PCR; TCRdb's copy keeps in-frame clones and lacks some. The data hold around 470,000 clones, with 85% to 90% observed a single time. Sequences were obtained from peripheral blood. The source of these receptors is a man aged 18 to 35 with COVID-19, enrolled during active disease.

This chain joins TRBV5-4 and TRBJ2-2; TRBD2 aligns across 9 bases. The CDR3 sequence is 15 residues long. The germline V gene has CDR1 SGHNT and CDR2 YYREEE (reference sequence). The J segment lost 4 bases and the V segment lost 4 bases, leaving 5 bases of the junction unmatched. CDR3 sequence reads: CASSTLAGSTGELFF. The CDR3 DNA reads TGTGCCAGCAGCACCCTAGCGGGGAGCACCGGGGAGCTGTTTTTT.

The chain is built from TRBV5-1 and TRBJ2-1, with 12 positions matching TRBD1. V trimming: 1 base; J trimming: 0 bases; junction bases outside the gene matches: 5. Germline V gives CDR1 SGHRS, CDR2 YFSETQ. The length of the CDR3 is 18 residues. The CDR3 spells CASSLRGTGGLSYNEQFF. The CDR3 nucleotides read TGCGCCAGCAGCTTGAGGGGGACAGGGGGCCTCTCCTACAATGAGCAGTTCTTC. The variable domain in full, completed from reference TRBV5-1 and TRBJ2-1, reads KAGVTQTPRYLIKTRGQQVTLSCSPISGHRSVSWYQQTPGQGLQFLFEYFSETQRNKGNFPGRFSGRQFSNSRSEMNVSTLELGDSALYLCASSLRGTGGLSYNEQFFGPGTRLTVL.

The rearrangement links TRBV27 to TRBJ1-4, with 7 bases that match TRBD1. CDR3 length: 20 residues. Unmatched junction bases numbered 18, after V lost 5 bases and J lost 0 bases. CDR1 MNHEY and CDR2 SMNVEV come from the germline V gene (reference sequence). The CDR3 DNA sequence: TGTGCCAGCAGTCCTAGACGGGGGCAGGGGGTAACTGCAACTAATGAAAAACTGTTTTTT. It translates to CASSPRRGQGVTATNEKLFF.

The rearrangement uses TRBV5-1 and TRBJ2-7, with 9 bases that match TRBD2. The CDR3 is 14 residues long. Germline loops: CDR1 SGHRS, CDR2 YFSETQ. V trimming: 3 bases; J trimming: 4 bases; junction bases outside the gene matches: 5. CDR3 sequence reads: CASSSTSGAYEQYF. Written as DNA, the CDR3 is TGCGCCAGCAGCTCGACTAGCGGAGCTTACGAGCAGTACTTC.

This clone has more than one count but fewer than ten. The chain recombines TRBV19 with TRBJ1-6; D is uncertain. Germline V gene sequence: CDR1 LNHDA, CDR2 SQIVND (reference sequence). This CDR3 is built from 13 residues. Trimming stripped 7 bases from V and 14 bases from J, with 18 bases between. The CDR3 loop is CASTEIGRKTLHF. CDR3 in DNA: TGTGCCAGTACCGAAATCGGGAGAAAAACCCTCCACTTT.

The chain recombines TRBV24-1 with TRBJ2-1, with 9 bases aligning to TRBD1. V lost 7 bases to trimming and J lost 6 bases; unmatched junction nucleotides: 9. CDR1 KGHDR and CDR2 SFDVKD come from the germline V gene. The CDR3 consists of 15 residues. The CDR3 here is CATRFTGTGINEQFF. CDR3 in DNA: TGTGCCACCAGATTCACCGGGACAGGGATCAATGAGCAGTTCTTC.

V gene TRBV19 combines with J gene TRBJ2-7; the match to TRBD2 covers 10 bases. The CDR3 spans 14 residues. Germline CDR1 LNHDA, CDR2 SQIVND (reference sequence). Trimming took 5 bases from V and 3 from J; bases not matched to a gene: 4. DNA for the CDR3: TGTGCCAGTAGTCTCCTAGCGGGAGACTACGAGCAGTACTTC. Translating gives CASSLLAGDYEQYF.

The chain links TRBV5-8 to TRBJ1-1; TRBD1 matches at 9 bases. Germline CDR1 reads SGHTS; CDR2 reads YDEGEE. This CDR3 is 16 amino acids long. Trimming at V came to 4 bases and at J to 5 bases, leaving 12 bases not matched to a gene. The CDR3 sequence: CASSIGTGDRVTEAFF. The CDR3 coding sequence is TGTGCCAGCAGCATCGGTACTGGGGACAGGGTGACTGAAGCTTTCTTT.

This chain joins TRBV6-5 and TRBJ2-2; 9 nucleotides match TRBD2. CDR1 MNHEY and CDR2 SVGAGI come from the germline V gene. V lost 4 bases to trimming and J lost 2 bases; unmatched junction nucleotides: 2. The CDR3 sequence is 15 residues long. CDR3: CASSWGLANTGELFF. Here the CDR3 DNA reads TGTGCCAGCAGTTGGGGACTAGCCAACACCGGGGAGCTGTTTTTT.

V usage is TRBV7-9 and J usage is TRBJ2-7; weak D call: TRBD2 (6 bases). The germline CDR1 and CDR2 sequences are SEHNR and FQNEAQ (reference sequence). V gave up 5 bases and J gave up 2 bases, with 7 bases separating them. CDR3 size: 12 residues. DNA for the CDR3: TGTGCCAGCAGCCCTAGCGCCTACGAGCAGTACTTC. This translates into CASSPSAYEQYF.

The chain combines TRBV2 with TRBJ2-6; 9 nucleotides line up with TRBD1. There are 17 residues in the CDR3. J was trimmed by 0 bases and V by 7 bases; bases with no gene match: 7. Germline CDR1 reads SNHLY; CDR2 reads FYNNEI. CDR3 protein: CASKWGQGFSGANVLTF. CDR3 coding DNA: TGTGCCAGCAAGTGGGGACAGGGTTTCTCTGGGGCCAACGTCCTGACTTTC.

The chain links TRBV5-4 to TRBJ2-4; D may be TRBD1 (6 bases). Trimming removed 5 bases from V and 2 bases from J, with 14 bases in between. CDR1 and CDR2 (germline): SGHNT, YYREEE (reference sequence). The CDR3 runs to 15 residues. The CDR3 spells CASSPEGVPKNIQYF. As DNA, the CDR3 is TGTGCCAGCAGTCCCGAGGGGGTACCCAAAAACATTCAGTACTTC.

The gene calls are TRBV5-4 and TRBJ2-2, with D tentatively TRBD2 (5 bases). Trimming removed 0 bases at V and 4 bases at J, with 7 bases between. Looked up from germline, CDR1 is SGHNT and CDR2 is YYREEE (reference sequence). This CDR3 is 14 amino acids long. The CDR3 reads CASSLEAGTGELFF. The DNA of the CDR3 is TGTGCCAGCAGCTTGGAGGCGGGCACCGGGGAGCTGTTTTTT.

This clone was recorded only once. The chain combines TRBV5-1 with TRBJ1-5, with 7 bases that match TRBD1. The CDR3 is made up of 15 amino acids. Trimming cost V 7 bases and J 2 bases; bases outside gene matches: 9. Per the germline V gene, CDR1 is SGHRS and CDR2 is YFSETQ. The CDR3 DNA reads as TGCGCCAGCTCGGAGGGGGCTGGAGGCAATCAGCCCCAGCATTTT. Protein product: CASSEGAGGNQPQHF.

The CDR3 is CASSLATALEGPQHF. The CDR3 coding sequence is TGTGCCAGCAGCTTAGCCACAGCTCTCGAGGGGCCCCAGCATTTT. The rearrangement links TRBV7-9 to TRBJ1-5; the D is unclear. V was pared by 0 bases and J by 9 bases, with 15 bases between. Germline V gives CDR1 SEHNR, CDR2 FQNEAQ (reference sequence). The CDR3 totals 15 residues.

The chain uses TRBV19 and TRBJ1-2, with D tentatively TRBD1 (6 bases). Germline lookup yields CDR1 LNHDA and CDR2 SQIVND (reference sequence). Trimming shortened V by 8 bases and J by 4 bases, and 17 bases separated the two germline ends. The CDR3 covers 14 residues. The CDR3 DNA reads TGTGCCAGTCGCGACGGGACACCCGCCTATGGCTACACCTTC. Its translation is CASRDGTPAYGYTF.

The chain carries TRBV7-9 and TRBJ2-2; 13 bases line up with TRBD2. The CDR3 is 16 residues long. J lost 6 bases, V lost 5 bases, and 6 bases had no gene match. Germline loops: CDR1 SEHNR, CDR2 FQNEAQ (reference sequence). CDR3 sequence: CASSPWTSGSAGELFF. Here the CDR3 DNA reads TGTGCCAGCAGCCCGTGGACTAGCGGGAGTGCCGGGGAGCTGTTTTTT.

CDR3 DNA: TGTGCCACCAGTGGCCCCCGGGACAGGGATTACAATGAGCAGTTCTTC. Amino acids: CATSGPRDRDYNEQFF. The chain employs TRBV24-1 and TRBJ2-1, with 9 nucleotides matching TRBD1. This CDR3 comprises 16 residues. Germline CDR1 is KGHDR and CDR2 is SFDVKD. The V segment lost 5 bases and the J segment 4 bases; nucleotides outside the gene matches: 8.

This rearrangement joins TRBV5-6 to TRBJ2-2; 11 bases map to TRBD2. After removal of 4 bases from V and 1 base from J, the junction contained 6 bases not matched to a gene. Germline assignment: CDR1 SGHDT and CDR2 YYEEEE. The CDR3 has 17 residues. CDR3 loop: CASSNRLAGRNTGELFF. CDR3 in DNA: TGTGCCAGCAGCAACCGACTAGCGGGGCGGAACACCGGGGAGCTGTTTTTT.

J is TRBJ2-3 and V is TRBV5-1; 8 positions agree with TRBD1. The V and J ends lost 0 bases and 8 bases, in that order; junction bases with no gene match: 8. Germline V gene data show CDR1 as SGHRS and CDR2 as YFSETQ. There are 15 residues in the CDR3. The CDR3 region has the DNA TGCGCCAGCAGCTTGGTCGCAGGGGGCGTGAGTACGCAGTATTTT. Protein sequence: CASSLVAGGVSTQYF.